Sequencing of this T cell receptor beta chain was carried out in a study of read filtering for tumor transcriptome and immune sequencing. Study information: By R-ISS, stages I, II and III held approximately 8, 16 and 7 patients. TCR-mapped reads were about 3.5 to 11 million with IR-seq versus about 80 to 1273 with RNA-seq. Study results and caveats: Roughly 82% of IR-seq clonotypes had a single read, yet these held roughly 3.7% of reads. IR-seq captured clonotypes deeper and more reliably than RNA-seq.

Deletions cut 10 bases from V and 0 bases from J, with 16 bases between. This CDR3 spans 15 amino acids. From germline, CDR1 is MDHEN and CDR2 SYDVKM. The library was built from roughly 400 ng RNA with molecular barcoded adaptors for alpha/delta and beta/gamma chains. TCRdb fed the reads into MiXCR, producing one record per CDR3 protein. Among 35,000 to 50,000 distinct CDR3 sequences listed, roughly 10% were seen once. Concerning this clonotype: The antigen remains undetermined.

This clonotype was obtained from a donor at least 40 years old with multiple myeloma. The sequenced sample was a population of CD138-negative cells sorted from bone marrow. The chain employs TRBV28 and TRBJ1-5, with D tentatively TRBD1 (5 bases). Here the CDR3 reads CATLWTRDSNQPQHF. The CDR3 nucleotides are TGTGCCACCCTATGGACCAGGGATAGCAATCAGCCCCAGCATTTT.